Only a few counts were recorded for the clone carrying this T cell receptor beta chain. The antigen is unknown. Both 60 Vbeta primers and 13 Jbeta primers went into the PCR. Sequencing was performed with immunoSEQ multiplex PCR; in TCRdb, only in-frame clones are kept and a portion is missing. The sample has about 130,000 clones, roughly 84% seen once; the top ten hold approximately 3.1%. The data derive from a study of cytomegalovirus exposure and HLA in healthy donors. Study results and caveats: Productive status was seen about 87% or about 30% of the time for most TCR beta V segments in an earlier analysis. A link between a missense DCLRE1C variant and TCR beta V- and J-gene trimming emerged from a later analysis. The likely origin of a cluster of highly shared sequence variants was a sequencing artifact. CMV serostatus was the sole immune exposure data available.

This clonotype was sampled from a woman aged 18-29 years in good health and CMV-seropositive. The source material was PBMCs.

The CDR3 sequence is CASSAGQGASSYNEQFF. Written as DNA, the CDR3 is TGTGCCAGTAGTGCCGGACAGGGGGCGAGCTCCTACAATGAGCAGTTCTTC. V usage is TRBV19 and J usage is TRBJ2-1; 11 bases are shared with TRBD1. Germline loops: CDR1 LNHDA, CDR2 SQIVND (reference sequence). The V and J ends lost 5 bases and 0 bases, in that order; junction bases with no gene match: 6. This CDR3 contains 17 residues.